One T cell receptor beta chain is described in this entry. Its antigen remains unknown. These data originate in a study of identical twins. Study-level findings and limits: Carriage of fewer insertions was seen in abundant cord blood beta clonotypes, whereas memory repertoires showed none.

One entry per CDR3 protein, called by TCRdb with MiXCR from the 5' RACE reads. The sample contains roughly 540,000 distinct CDR3 sequences, less than 25% of which appear only once. These same records also appear under a second study, on T cells expressing NK-cell markers. In that study: Source material for TCR beta repertoires consisted of sorted CD3+CD56+NKG2C+, CD3+CD56+NKG2C- and CD3+CD56-NKG2C+ T cells. Dominant NKG2C+ clonotypes made up about 1.0-7.5% of CD8+ T cells in a handful of donors.

The receptor comes from a woman aged 18 to 35 in good health. Sample: CD4+ T cells sorted from blood.

This CDR3 is CASSPRGAGTGASNQPQHF. DNA for the CDR3: TGTGCCAGCTCACCACGGGGAGCCGGGACAGGGGCTTCTAATCAGCCCCAGCATTTT. The rearrangement uses TRBV18 and TRBJ1-5; 10 bases are a match to TRBD1. The CDR3 totals 19 residues. Germline V lookup: CDR1 KGHSH, CDR2 LQKENI. V lost 1 base and J lost 4; bases outside the gene matches: 13.